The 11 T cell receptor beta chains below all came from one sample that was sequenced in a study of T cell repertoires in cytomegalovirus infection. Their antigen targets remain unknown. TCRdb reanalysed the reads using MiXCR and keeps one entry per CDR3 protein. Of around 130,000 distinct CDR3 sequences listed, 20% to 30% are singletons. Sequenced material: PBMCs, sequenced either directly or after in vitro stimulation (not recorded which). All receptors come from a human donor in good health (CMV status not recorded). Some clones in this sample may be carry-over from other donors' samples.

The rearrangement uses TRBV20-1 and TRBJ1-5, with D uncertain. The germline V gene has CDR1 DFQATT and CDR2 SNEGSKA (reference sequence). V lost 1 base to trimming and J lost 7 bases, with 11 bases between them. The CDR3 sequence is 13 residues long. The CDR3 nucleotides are TGCAGTGCTAGAGCCGGGATAAGGCAGCCCCAGCATTTT. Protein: CSARAGIRQPQHF.

The CDR3 sequence: CASSLVLTGGADGYTF. CDR3 nucleotides: TGTGCCAGCAGCTTAGTTCTCACAGGGGGCGCAGATGGCTACACCTTC. This chain links TRBV7-8 with TRBJ1-2, with TRBD1 matching 9 bases. CDR1 is SGHVS, CDR2 FQNEAQ, per germline. The CDR3 runs to 16 residues. V dropped 1 base and J dropped 6; count of bases not matched to a gene: 9.

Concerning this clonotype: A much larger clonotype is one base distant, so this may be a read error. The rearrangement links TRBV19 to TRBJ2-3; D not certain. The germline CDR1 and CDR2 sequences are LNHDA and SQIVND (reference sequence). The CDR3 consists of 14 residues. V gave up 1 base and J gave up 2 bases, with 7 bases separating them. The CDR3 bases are TGTGCCAGTAGTATAGTCGGAGCCACAGATACGCAGTATTTT. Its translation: CASSIVGATDTQYF.

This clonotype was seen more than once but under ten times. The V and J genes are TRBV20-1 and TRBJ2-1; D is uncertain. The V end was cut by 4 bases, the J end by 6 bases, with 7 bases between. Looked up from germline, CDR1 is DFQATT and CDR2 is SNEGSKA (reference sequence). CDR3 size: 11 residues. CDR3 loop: CSAKSPNEQFF. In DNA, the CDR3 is TGCAGTGCTAAGAGCCCCAATGAGCAGTTCTTC.

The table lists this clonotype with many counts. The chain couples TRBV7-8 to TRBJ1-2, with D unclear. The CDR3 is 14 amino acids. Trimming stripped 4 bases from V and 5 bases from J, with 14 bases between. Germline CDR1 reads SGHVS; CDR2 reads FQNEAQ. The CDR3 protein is CASSSRAVWYGYTF. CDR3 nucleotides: TGTGCCAGCAGCTCCAGAGCCGTGTGGTATGGCTACACCTTC.

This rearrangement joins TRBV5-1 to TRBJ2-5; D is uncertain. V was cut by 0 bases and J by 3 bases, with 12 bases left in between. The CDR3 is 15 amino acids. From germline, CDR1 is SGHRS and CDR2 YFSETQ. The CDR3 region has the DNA TGCGCCAGCAGCTTGGTGACTCCACTGGAAGAGACCCAGTACTTC. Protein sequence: CASSLVTPLEETQYF.

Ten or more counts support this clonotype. The CDR3 region is CASSPPPGQGANYEQYF. The CDR3 DNA is TGTGCCAGCAGCCCACCTCCGGGACAGGGGGCGAACTACGAGCAGTACTTC. This chain connects TRBV7-6 to TRBJ2-7; 12 bases align to TRBD1. CDR3 length: 17 amino acids. J was trimmed by 3 bases and V by 5 bases; bases with no gene match: 11. Germline CDR1 and CDR2: SGHVS and FNYEAQ.

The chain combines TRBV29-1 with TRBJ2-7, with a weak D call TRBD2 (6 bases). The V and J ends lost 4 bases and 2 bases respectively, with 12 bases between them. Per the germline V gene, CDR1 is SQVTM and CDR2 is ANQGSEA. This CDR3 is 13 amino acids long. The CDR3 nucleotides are TGCAGCGTTGTGTGGGGGGATACCTACGAGCAGTACTTC. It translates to CSVVWGDTYEQYF.

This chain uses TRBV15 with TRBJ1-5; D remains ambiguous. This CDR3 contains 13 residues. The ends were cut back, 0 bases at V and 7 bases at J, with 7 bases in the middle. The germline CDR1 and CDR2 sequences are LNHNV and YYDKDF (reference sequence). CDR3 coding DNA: TGTGCCACCAGCAGAGATGAGGGACAGCCCCAGCATTTT. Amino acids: CATSRDEGQPQHF.

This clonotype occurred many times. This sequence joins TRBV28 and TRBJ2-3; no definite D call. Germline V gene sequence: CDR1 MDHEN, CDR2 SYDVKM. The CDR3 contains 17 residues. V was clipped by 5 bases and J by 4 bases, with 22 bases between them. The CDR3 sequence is CASSEPRVGLVADTQYF. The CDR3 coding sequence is TGTGCCAGCAGTGAACCGCGTGTGGGGTTGGTGGCAGATACGCAGTATTTT.

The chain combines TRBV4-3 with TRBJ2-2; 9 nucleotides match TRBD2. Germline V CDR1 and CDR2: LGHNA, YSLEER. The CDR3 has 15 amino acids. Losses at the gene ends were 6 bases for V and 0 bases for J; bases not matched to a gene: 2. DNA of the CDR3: TGCGCCAGCAGGGCTAGCGGGGCGAACACCGGGGAGCTGTTTTTT. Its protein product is CASRASGANTGELFF.